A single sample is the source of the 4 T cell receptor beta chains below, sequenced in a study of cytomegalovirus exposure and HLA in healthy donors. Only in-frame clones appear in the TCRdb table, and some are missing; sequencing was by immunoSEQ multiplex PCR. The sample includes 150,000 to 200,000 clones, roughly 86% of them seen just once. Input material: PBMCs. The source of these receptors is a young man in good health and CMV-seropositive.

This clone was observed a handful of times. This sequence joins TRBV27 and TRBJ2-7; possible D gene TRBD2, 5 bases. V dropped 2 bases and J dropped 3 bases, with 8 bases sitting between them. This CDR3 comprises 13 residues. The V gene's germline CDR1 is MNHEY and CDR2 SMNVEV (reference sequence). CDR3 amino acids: CASSLGEGYEQYF. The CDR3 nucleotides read TGTGCCAGCAGTTTAGGAGAGGGCTACGAGCAGTACTTC.

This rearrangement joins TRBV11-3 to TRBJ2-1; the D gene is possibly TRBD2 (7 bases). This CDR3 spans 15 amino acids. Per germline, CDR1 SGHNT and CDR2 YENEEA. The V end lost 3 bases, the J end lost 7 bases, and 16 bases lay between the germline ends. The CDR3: CASSLGTRGGNEQFF. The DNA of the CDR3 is TGTGCCAGCAGCTTGGGAACAAGGGGGGGTAATGAGCAGTTCTTC.

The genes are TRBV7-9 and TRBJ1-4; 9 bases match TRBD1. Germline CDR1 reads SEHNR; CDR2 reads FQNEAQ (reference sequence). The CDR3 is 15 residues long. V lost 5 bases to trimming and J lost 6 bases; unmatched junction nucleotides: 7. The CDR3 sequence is CASSTGTGRDEKLFF. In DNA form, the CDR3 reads TGTGCCAGCAGCACCGGGACAGGGAGGGATGAAAAACTGTTTTTT.

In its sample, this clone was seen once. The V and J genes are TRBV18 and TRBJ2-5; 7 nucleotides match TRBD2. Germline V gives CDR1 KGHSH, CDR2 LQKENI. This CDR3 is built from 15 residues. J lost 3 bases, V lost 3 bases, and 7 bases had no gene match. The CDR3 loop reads CASSPGLERKETQYF. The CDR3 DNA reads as TGTGCCAGCTCACCTGGACTAGAAAGAAAAGAGACCCAGTACTTC.